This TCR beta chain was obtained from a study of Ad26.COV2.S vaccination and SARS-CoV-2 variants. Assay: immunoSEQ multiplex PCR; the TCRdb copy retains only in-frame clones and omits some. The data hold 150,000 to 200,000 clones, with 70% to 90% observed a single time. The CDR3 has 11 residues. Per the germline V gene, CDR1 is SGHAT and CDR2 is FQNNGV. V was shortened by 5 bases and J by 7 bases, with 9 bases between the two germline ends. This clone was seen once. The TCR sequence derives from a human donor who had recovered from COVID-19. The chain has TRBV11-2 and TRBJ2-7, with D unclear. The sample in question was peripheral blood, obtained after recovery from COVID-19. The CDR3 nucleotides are TGTGCCAGCAGCGTCATAGGGGAGCAGTACTTC. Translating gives CASSVIGEQYF.